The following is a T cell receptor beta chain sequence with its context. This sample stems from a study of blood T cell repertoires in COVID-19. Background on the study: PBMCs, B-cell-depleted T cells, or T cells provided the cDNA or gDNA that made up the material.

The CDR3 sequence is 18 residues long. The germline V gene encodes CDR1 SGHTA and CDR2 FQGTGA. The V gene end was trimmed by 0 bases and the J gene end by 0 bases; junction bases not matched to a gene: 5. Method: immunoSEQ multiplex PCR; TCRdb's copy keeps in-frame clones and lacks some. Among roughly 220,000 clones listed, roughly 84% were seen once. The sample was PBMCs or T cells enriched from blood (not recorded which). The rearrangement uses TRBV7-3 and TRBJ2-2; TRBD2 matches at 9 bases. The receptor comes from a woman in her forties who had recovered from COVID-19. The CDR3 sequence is CASSLTPAGGPNTGELFF. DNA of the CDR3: TGTGCCAGCAGCTTAACCCCAGCGGGAGGCCCGAACACCGGGGAGCTGTTTTTT.